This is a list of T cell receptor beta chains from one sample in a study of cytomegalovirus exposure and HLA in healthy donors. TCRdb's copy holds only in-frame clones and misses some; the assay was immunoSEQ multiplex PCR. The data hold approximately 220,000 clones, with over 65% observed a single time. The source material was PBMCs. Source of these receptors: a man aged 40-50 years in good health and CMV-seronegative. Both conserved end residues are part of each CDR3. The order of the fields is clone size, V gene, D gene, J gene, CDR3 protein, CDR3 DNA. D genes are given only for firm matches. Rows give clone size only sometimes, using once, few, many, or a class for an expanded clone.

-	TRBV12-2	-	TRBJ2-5	CASRSAPQHFQETQYF	TGTGCAAGTCGCTCCGCCCCACAGCATTTCCAAGAGACCCAGTACTTC
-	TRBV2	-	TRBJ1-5	CASSESGSNQPQHF	TGTGCCAGCAGTGAATCCGGGTCTAATCAGCCCCAGCATTTT
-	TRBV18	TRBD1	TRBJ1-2	CASSPSVRGNYGYTF	TGTGCCAGCTCACCATCAGTCAGGGGGAACTATGGCTACACCTTC
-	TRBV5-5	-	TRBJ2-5	CASSLSPGPSQETQYF	TGTGCCAGCAGCTTAAGTCCAGGGCCCTCTCAAGAGACCCAGTACTTC
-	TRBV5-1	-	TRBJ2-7	CASRDDRSLEQYF	TGCGCCAGCAGGGATGACAGGTCCCTTGAGCAGTACTTC
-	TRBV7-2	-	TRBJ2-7	CASSPTNQRSYEQYF	TGTGCCAGCAGCCCCACTAATCAGCGGTCCTACGAGCAGTACTTC
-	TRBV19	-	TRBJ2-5	CASSRNRDEETQYF	TGTGCCAGTAGTCGAAACAGAGATGAGGAGACCCAGTACTTC
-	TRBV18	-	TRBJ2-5	CASSPLPAVDGGGDF	TGTGCCAGCTCACCACTCCCCGCCGTGGACGGCGGAGGGGACTTC
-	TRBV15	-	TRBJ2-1	CATSRVRQDNEQFF	TGTGCCACCAGCAGGGTCCGACAGGACAATGAGCAGTTCTTC
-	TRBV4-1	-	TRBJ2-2	CASSPGNTGELFF	TGCGCCAGCAGCCCCGGGAACACCGGGGAGCTGTTTTTT
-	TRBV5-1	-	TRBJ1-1	CASSFLTGNTEAFF	TGCGCCAGCAGCTTCTTAACGGGGAACACTGAAGCTTTCTTT
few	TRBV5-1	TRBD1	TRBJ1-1	CASSRKGQGNEAFF	TGCGCCAGCAGCCGAAAGGGACAGGGGAATGAAGCTTTCTTT
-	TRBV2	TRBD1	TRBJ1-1	CATNRGTTEAFF	TGTGCCACCAACAGGGGTACCACTGAAGCTTTCTTT
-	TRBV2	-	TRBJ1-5	CASNRDSNQPQHF	TGTGCCAGCAATAGAGATAGCAATCAGCCCCAGCATTTT
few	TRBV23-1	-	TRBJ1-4	CASSQSMGVSGEKLFF	TGCGCCAGCAGTCAATCGATGGGAGTGTCTGGTGAAAAACTGTTTTTT
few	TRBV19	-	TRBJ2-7	CASSIVPAVYEQYF	TGTGCCAGTAGTATAGTCCCGGCGGTCTACGAGCAGTACTTC
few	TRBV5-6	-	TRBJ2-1	CASSSGLLNEQFF	TGTGCCAGCAGCTCGGGATTGTTAAATGAGCAGTTCTTC
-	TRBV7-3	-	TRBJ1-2	CASSLTGANYGYTF	TGTGCCAGCAGCCTGACGGGGGCTAACTATGGCTACACCTTC
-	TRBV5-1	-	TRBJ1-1	CASSLNPGYTEAFF	TGCGCCAGCAGCTTGAACCCCGGGTACACTGAAGCTTTCTTT
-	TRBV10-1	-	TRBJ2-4	CASWATLWYF	TGCGCCAGTTGGGCCACACTGTGGTACTTC
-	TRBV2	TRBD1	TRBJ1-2	CAGTLQRDSYGYTF	TGTGCCGGAACTTTACAACGGGACAGCTATGGCTACACCTTC
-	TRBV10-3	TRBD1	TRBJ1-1	CAISDRPGQATNTEAFF	TGCGCCATCAGTGACAGACCGGGACAGGCGACGAACACTGAAGCTTTCTTT
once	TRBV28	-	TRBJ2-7	CASSLVALPPYEQYF	TGTGCCAGCAGTTTAGTAGCGCTCCCACCCTACGAGCAGTACTTC
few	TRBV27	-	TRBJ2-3	CASSLFGGGDTQYF	TGTGCCAGCAGTTTATTCGGGGGAGGAGATACGCAGTATTTT
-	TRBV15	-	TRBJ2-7	CATSSLSRQGLEQYF	TGTGCCACCAGCAGCCTAAGCAGACAGGGACTCGAGCAGTACTTC
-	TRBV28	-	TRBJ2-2	CASRPQGYTGELFF	TGTGCCAGCAGACCCCAGGGGTACACCGGGGAGCTGTTTTTT
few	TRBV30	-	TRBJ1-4	CAGDKGEKLFF	TGTGCCGGGGACAAGGGTGAAAAACTGTTTTTT
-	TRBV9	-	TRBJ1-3	CASSVERNTIYF	TGTGCCAGCAGCGTTGAGAGAAACACCATATATTTT
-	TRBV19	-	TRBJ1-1	CASRAPGSEAFF	TGTGCCAGTAGAGCCCCAGGCTCTGAAGCTTTCTTT
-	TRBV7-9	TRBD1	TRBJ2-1	CSSSLGQGADNEQFF	TGTTCCAGCAGCCTTGGACAGGGGGCCGACAATGAGCAGTTCTTC
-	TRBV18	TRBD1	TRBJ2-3	CASSPRTGGRRSTDTQYF	TGTGCCAGCTCACCGAGGACAGGGGGTCGTCGGAGCACAGATACGCAGTATTTT
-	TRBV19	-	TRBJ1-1	CASRGSYTEAFF	TGTGCCAGTCGGGGGAGCTACACTGAAGCTTTCTTT
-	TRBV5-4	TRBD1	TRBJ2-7	CASSSPGQGLYEQYF	TGTGCCAGCAGCTCTCCGGGACAGGGGTTGTACGAGCAGTACTTC